Following are 30 T cell receptor beta chains from one sample sequenced in a study of shared clonotypes between healthy human individuals (dated by TCRdb to the early 2020s). The library was generated by the immunoSEQ multiplex PCR assay. TCRdb holds this immuneACCESS table with in-frame rearrangements only. Some clones are missing; in checked studies, unresolved V genes explain under half, and the rest has no known cause. The sample contains approximately 350,000 clones, around 96% of them found a single time. The ten largest clones represent around 0.29% of the sample. Sequenced: memory CD8+ T cells sorted from blood. Reading the label with the study, this specimen's cell subset or site is: CD45RO+ cells pooled with CCR7-negative TemRA cells. The receptor source for this set is a man aged 30 to 45 in good health.

Here the CDR3 DNA reads TGTGCCAGCAGTTACAGCTCCGGGACGGTCGTCGGGGAGCAGTACTTC. This translates into CASSYSSGTVVGEQYF. The chain recombines TRBV6-5 with TRBJ2-7, with D possibly called TRBD1 or TRBD2 (5 bases each). This CDR3 is 16 amino acids long. V was pared by 2 bases and J by 7 bases, with 21 bases between. From germline, CDR1 is MNHEY and CDR2 SVGAGI.

This chain uses TRBV7-2 with TRBJ2-5; TRBD2 aligns across 13 bases. Germline CDR1 SGHTA, CDR2 FQGNSA. V gave up 9 bases and J gave up 7 bases; unmatched junction bases: 8. The CDR3 has 14 residues. The CDR3 DNA sequence: TGTGCCAGTACTAGCGGGAGGGCCGAGGGGACCCAGTACTTC. Its translation is CASTSGRAEGTQYF.

The chain has TRBV5-4 and TRBJ2-3, with no clear D. CDR1 is SGHNT and CDR2 is YYREEE in the germline V gene (reference sequence). This CDR3 has 13 residues. Trimming removed 1 base from V and 4 bases from J, with 7 bases in between. This CDR3 reads CASSLSVPDTQYF. CDR3 in DNA: TGTGCCAGCAGCTTGTCGGTCCCAGATACGCAGTATTTT.

The chain is built from TRBV13 and TRBJ2-1; 7 positions match TRBD2. Germline CDR1 and CDR2: PRHDT and FYEKMQ (reference sequence). V lost 1 base, J lost 0 bases, and 3 bases stayed unmatched. CDR3 size: 16 residues. The CDR3, as DNA: TGTGCCAGCAGCTTAGATCGCGGGAGCTCCTACAATGAGCAGTTCTTC. Translated: CASSLDRGSSYNEQFF.

This chain links TRBV7-9 with TRBJ2-3, with 8 bases fitting TRBD2. CDR1 is SEHNR, CDR2 FQNEAQ, per germline (reference sequence). The CDR3 extends over 14 amino acids. Trimming cost V 2 bases and J 4 bases; bases outside gene matches: 2. Written as DNA, the CDR3 is TGTGCCAGCAGCTTAACGACTAGCGCAGATACGCAGTATTTT. Translated, it gives CASSLTTSADTQYF.

J is TRBJ1-5 and V is TRBV10-2; weak D call: TRBD1 (6 bases). The germline CDR1 and CDR2 sequences are WSHSY and SAAADI. V was shortened by 4 bases and J by 2 bases, with 6 bases between the two germline ends. The CDR3 extends over 13 amino acids. CDR3 bases: TGCGCCAGCAGTGGGGGGCGCAATCAGCCCCAGCATTTT. Amino acid sequence: CASSGGRNQPQHF.

The genes are TRBV7-2 and TRBJ2-3; D gene ambiguous. Looked up from germline, CDR1 is SGHTA and CDR2 is FQGNSA. The CDR3 consists of 13 residues. Between the trimmed V and J ends, which lost 3 bases and 2 bases, there was a span of 6 bases. This CDR3 reads CASSFTVTDTQYF. The CDR3 region has the DNA TGTGCCAGCAGCTTTACGGTCACAGATACGCAGTATTTT.

In this sample, this clone turned up once. This chain connects TRBV25-1 to TRBJ2-1, with TRBD2 matching over 10 bases. Germline CDR1 MGHDK, CDR2 SYGVNS. Unmatched junction bases numbered 10, after V lost 5 bases and J lost 9 bases. There are 15 residues in the CDR3. In nucleotides, the CDR3 is TGTGCCAGCAGTCCCCTTCGGATAGCGGGAGGTGAGCAGTTCTTC. Residues: CASSPLRIAGGEQFF.

The rearrangement uses TRBV15 and TRBJ2-1; D may be TRBD1 (6 bases). Germline values: CDR1 LNHNV, CDR2 YYDKDF (reference sequence). The CDR3 spans 16 residues. Trimming stripped 1 base from V and 4 bases from J, with 14 bases between. DNA for the CDR3: TGTGCCACCAGCAGAGGGCCGACAGGTGATTACAATGAGCAGTTCTTC. Its protein product is CATSRGPTGDYNEQFF.

This chain links TRBV5-1 with TRBJ1-1, with D possibly being TRBD1 (5 bases). Per germline, CDR1 SGHRS and CDR2 YFSETQ. This CDR3 region has 14 residues. V shed 1 base and J shed 1 base, with 8 bases lying between them. Written as DNA, the CDR3 is TGCGCCAGCAGCTTGCCCGGGGCGAACACTGAAGCTTTCTTT. The encoded protein is CASSLPGANTEAFF.

The chain carries TRBV2 and TRBJ2-1; TRBD1 is a possible D gene (5 bases). Germline V CDR1 and CDR2: SNHLY, FYNNEI. V dropped 9 bases and J dropped 0 bases, with 9 bases sitting between them. The CDR3 is 13 residues long. This CDR3 is CASRQNSYNEQFF. The CDR3 DNA reads TGTGCCAGTCGACAGAACTCCTACAATGAGCAGTTCTTC. Complete variable domain (other parts from reference TRBV2 and TRBJ2-1): EPEVTQTPSHQVTQMGQEVILRCVPISNHLYFYWYRQILGQKVEFLVSFYNNEISEKSEIFDDQFSVERPDGSNFTLKIRSTKLEDSAMYFCASRQNSYNEQFFGPGTRLTVL.

Details on this clone: This sample also contains other DNA sequences that code for the same CDR3. This rearrangement joins TRBV20-1 to TRBJ1-4, with 9 bases fitting TRBD1. The CDR3 runs to 11 residues. Looked up from germline, CDR1 is DFQATT and CDR2 is SNEGSKA (reference sequence). The junction had 0 bases not matched to a gene; V was cut back by 6 bases and J by 7 bases. CDR3 region: CSAGQGEKLFF. CDR3 coding DNA: TGCAGTGCGGGACAGGGTGAAAAACTGTTTTTT.

Worth noting for this clone: This same CDR3 is encoded by further DNA sequences in the sample. The V call is TRBV5-1, the J call TRBJ2-1; D is undetermined. The CDR3 covers 14 residues. The V and J ends lost 0 bases and 1 base respectively, with 5 bases between them. Germline CDR1 reads SGHRS; CDR2 reads YFSETQ. CDR3 protein: CASSLGGSYNEQFF. The CDR3 nucleotides read TGCGCCAGCAGCTTGGGGGGATCCTACAATGAGCAGTTCTTC. The whole variable domain, remainder taken from reference TRBV5-1 and TRBJ2-1, is KAGVTQTPRYLIKTRGQQVTLSCSPISGHRSVSWYQQTPGQGLQFLFEYFSETQRNKGNFPGRFSGRQFSNSRSEMNVSTLELGDSALYLCASSLGGSYNEQFFGPGTRLTVL.

This chain links TRBV9 with TRBJ2-7; 9 bases map to TRBD1. This CDR3 is built from 14 residues. The germline gives CDR1 SGDLS, CDR2 YYNGEE. Losses at the gene ends were 4 bases for V and 5 bases for J; bases not matched to a gene: 7. The CDR3 sequence: CASSSGTGSHEQYF. DNA of the CDR3: TGTGCCAGCAGCTCCGGGACAGGGAGCCACGAGCAGTACTTC. Using reference TRBV9 and TRBJ2-7 for the parts outside the CDR3, the full variable domain is DSGVTQTPKHLITATGQRVTLRCSPRSGDLSVYWYQQSLDQGLQFLIQYYNGEERAKGNILERFSAQQFPDLHSELNLSSLELGDSALYFCASSSGTGSHEQYFGPGTRLTVT.

In this sample, this clone turned up once. The CDR3 here is CASRKQGQSYGYTF. In DNA form, the CDR3 reads TGTGCCAGCAGAAAACAAGGGCAGTCCTATGGCTACACCTTC. The rearrangement links TRBV5-8 to TRBJ1-2; D ambiguous. Germline lookup yields CDR1 SGHTS and CDR2 YDEGEE. The CDR3 covers 14 residues. V was pared by 5 bases and J by 4 bases, with 15 bases between.

This chain connects TRBV21-1 to TRBJ2-1; the table's D call TRBD1 went unverified against the DNA. TRBV21-1 counts as a pseudogene. There are 14 residues in the CDR3. The CDR3 is CASSKVRTDNEQFF. CDR3 DNA: TGTGCCAGCAGCAAAGTTCGGACAGACAATGAGCAGTTCTTC.

The chain joins TRBV4-1 to TRBJ2-5; D assignment may be TRBD1 or TRBD2 (5 bases each). V was trimmed by 3 bases and J by 2 bases, leaving 16 bases between them. The CDR3 spans 16 residues. Germline lookup yields CDR1 MGHRA and CDR2 YSYEKL. CDR3 sequence reads: CASSHPRDAVQETQYF. The CDR3 DNA reads TGCGCCAGCAGCCACCCCCGGGACGCCGTACAAGAGACCCAGTACTTC.

This clone appeared once. The chain carries TRBV4-2 and TRBJ1-5, with 9 bases lining up with TRBD1. Germline V gene data show CDR1 as LGHNA and CDR2 as YNFKEQ. The CDR3 has 18 residues. V gave up 0 bases and J gave up 3 bases; unmatched junction bases: 9. The CDR3 DNA reads TGTGCCAGCAGCCAAGATCGGGACAGGGAAAGGCCCAATCAGCCCCAGCATTTT. Translating it yields CASSQDRDRERPNQPQHF.

This clone was seen once. This sequence joins TRBV5-1 and TRBJ2-1; D possibly matches TRBD1 or TRBD2 (5 bases each). CDR1 and CDR2 from the germline V gene are SGHRS and YFSETQ. The CDR3 has 16 residues. Trimming stripped 2 bases from V and 3 bases from J, with 15 bases between. Written as DNA, the CDR3 is TGCGCCAGCAGCTTAGCCTGGGGGTTCAGCTACAATGAGCAGTTCTTC. Its translation is CASSLAWGFSYNEQFF.

On this clone: Sequence at one end of the junction differs from germline and may be a read error. The rearrangement joins TRBV25-1 to TRBJ2-4, with D perhaps TRBD1 or TRBD2 (6 bases each). Looked up from germline, CDR1 is MGHDK and CDR2 is SYGVNS. CDR3 length equals 12 residues. The CDR3 region has the DNA TGTGCCAGCAGTTACGGGGGCGGAAGAGTAAGGTTC. Its translation: CASSYGGGRVRF. Looking up the rest from reference TRBV25-1 and TRBJ2-4 gives the full variable domain: EADIYQTPRYLVIGTGKKITLECSQTMGHDKMYWYQQDPGMELHLIHYSYGVNSTEKGDLSSESTVSRIRTEHFPLTLESARPSHTSQYLCASSYGGGRVRFGAGTRLSVL.

V gene TRBV29-1 combines with J gene TRBJ2-7, with 8 bases identical to TRBD2. With 6 bases clipped from V and 2 bases from J, the junction kept 3 bases outside the gene matches. The CDR3 covers 12 residues. Germline V CDR1 and CDR2: SQVTM, ANQGSEA. The CDR3 here is CSVGTRAYEQYF. The CDR3 nucleotides read TGCAGCGTCGGGACTAGGGCCTACGAGCAGTACTTC.

This clone was seen a single time. V gene TRBV12-5 combines with J gene TRBJ2-3, with no clear D. Germline CDR1 reads LGHNT; CDR2 reads FRNRAP. V dropped 3 bases and J dropped 7 bases, with 8 bases sitting between them. There are 12 residues in the CDR3. The CDR3 here is CASGLTSHTQYF. In DNA, the CDR3 is TGTGCTAGTGGTTTAACCTCTCATACGCAGTATTTT. The variable domain in full, completed from reference TRBV12-5 and TRBJ2-3, reads DARVTQTPRHKVTEMGQEVTMRCQPILGHNTVFWYRQTMMQGLELLAYFRNRAPLDDSGMPKDRFSAEMPDATLATLKIQPSEPRDSAVYFCASGLTSHTQYFGPGTRLTVL.

The rearrangement links TRBV9 to TRBJ2-1; D not certain. Per the germline V gene, CDR1 is SGDLS and CDR2 is YYNGEE. The CDR3 contains 13 residues. The ends were cut back, 0 bases at V and 6 bases at J, with 7 bases in the middle. The CDR3, as DNA: TGTGCCAGCAGCGTAGTCCCTCTCAATGAGCAGTTCTTC. This translates into CASSVVPLNEQFF.

V usage is TRBV5-4 and J usage is TRBJ1-2; the match to TRBD1 covers 10 bases. Trimming at V came to 2 bases and at J to 2 bases, leaving 9 bases not matched to a gene. The length of the CDR3 is 17 residues. Germline V gene data show CDR1 as SGHNT and CDR2 as YYREEE (reference sequence). The CDR3 region has the DNA TGTGCCAGCAGCTTACCGGGACAGGGGTCAACCAACTATGGCTACACCTTC. Its protein is CASSLPGQGSTNYGYTF.

This rearrangement joins TRBV28 to TRBJ1-1; D is unresolved. Per germline, CDR1 MDHEN and CDR2 SYDVKM. The CDR3 has 13 amino acids. Trimming cost V 0 bases and J 5 bases, with 7 bases left between them. As DNA, the CDR3 is TGTGCCAGCAGTTTATGGGCAGGAACTGAAGCTTTCTTT. This sequence encodes CASSLWAGTEAFF.

This clone was counted a single time. The chain uses TRBV29-1 and TRBJ2-5; D gene unclear. CDR1 is SQVTM and CDR2 is ANQGSEA in the germline V gene. The CDR3 runs 13 residues. The V end lost 7 bases, the J end lost 0 bases, and 12 bases lay between the germline ends. The CDR3 DNA sequence: TGCAGCGCTGACCTGCCTTACCAAGAGACCCAGTACTTC. Its translation is CSADLPYQETQYF.

The chain recombines TRBV7-9 with TRBJ2-5; 8 nucleotides align to TRBD1. The CDR3 consists of 16 residues. Per germline, CDR1 SEHNR and CDR2 FQNEAQ (reference sequence). V gave up 4 bases and J gave up 1 base; unmatched junction bases: 8. The DNA for the CDR3 is TGTGCCAGCAGCTACCGGTTCAGGGGGCGCCAAGAGACCCAGTACTTC. This encodes CASSYRFRGRQETQYF.

The rearrangement uses TRBV6-1 and TRBJ2-7; possible D gene TRBD1, 5 bases. Trimming pared 3 bases from V and 2 bases from J, leaving 8 bases between. This CDR3 region has 13 residues. Germline CDR1 and CDR2: MNHNS and SASEGT. The CDR3 protein is CASSDRAPYEQYF. Here the CDR3 DNA reads TGTGCCAGCAGTGACAGGGCACCCTACGAGCAGTACTTC.

This clone was counted once. The chain joins TRBV5-6 to TRBJ1-1; the D is unclear. Trimming took off 4 bases at V and 1 base at J, with 11 bases between the two ends. Germline V CDR1 and CDR2: SGHDT, YYEEEE. The CDR3 is 14 amino acids. The CDR3 loop is CASSHYTRNTEAFF. The CDR3 nucleotides are TGTGCCAGCAGCCATTACACCAGGAACACTGAAGCTTTCTTT.

CDR3 amino acids: CASSLEPTAADTQYF. As DNA, the CDR3 is TGTGCCAGCAGCCTGGAGCCGACTGCAGCAGATACGCAGTATTTT. The gene calls are TRBV5-6 and TRBJ2-3; no clear D. In germline, CDR1 is SGHDT, CDR2 YYEEEE. The CDR3 consists of 15 residues. V lost 4 bases and J 4 bases, leaving 16 bases between the germline ends. Filled out from reference TRBV5-6 and TRBJ2-3, the complete variable domain reads DAGVTQSPTHLIKTRGQQVTLRCSPKSGHDTVSWYQQALGQGPQFIFQYYEEEERQRGNFPDRFSGHQFPNYSSELNVNALLLGDSALYLCASSLEPTAADTQYFGPGTRLTVL.